The rows below give T cell receptor beta chains drawn from one sample of a study of blood T cell repertoires in COVID-19. Data came from immunoSEQ multiplex PCR; TCRdb stores just in-frame clones and leaves some out. This sample carries tens of thousands of clones, roughly 76% of them seen once, and the ten largest clones take 4% to 5%. The sequenced sample was peripheral blood. Receptors originate from a woman between 50 and 59 years old with acute or convalescent COVID-19. CDR3s include the opening cysteine and the closing phenylalanine or tryptophan. D genes are given only for firm matches. The size entry is marked missing in some rows and otherwise reads once, few, many or a size class.

cdr3_length clone_size j_call v_call d_call cdr3_aa cdr3_nt
17 . TRBJ2-7 TRBV5-1 . CASSLGKITGRDYEQYF TGCGCCAGCAGCTTGGGAAAAATTACGGGAAGAGACTACGAGCAGTACTTC
14 . TRBJ1-4 TRBV18 . CASSPVTGGEKLFF TGTGCCAGCTCACCAGTGACAGGAGGTGAAAAACTGTTTTTT
13 . TRBJ1-6 TRBV7-9 TRBD1 CAIPGQGESPLHF TGTGCCATCCCGGGACAGGGTGAATCACCCCTCCACTTT
15 few TRBJ1-6 TRBV11-2 TRBD1 CASIPGTEYNSPLHF TGTGCCAGCATCCCCGGGACAGAATATAATTCACCCCTCCACTTT
14 . TRBJ1-1 TRBV12-5 . CASGFQGQNTEAFF TGTGCTAGTGGTTTCCAGGGGCAGAACACTGAAGCTTTCTTT
13 . TRBJ2-3 TRBV6-5 . CASSRLGKETQYF TGTGCCAGCAGTCGACTAGGAAAGGAAACGCAGTATTTT
13 . TRBJ2-7 TRBV11-2 . CASSTMGSYEQYF TGTGCCAGCAGCACGATGGGCAGCTACGAGCAGTACTTC
12 . TRBJ1-1 TRBV28 . CASIRGRTEAFF TGTGCCAGCATCCGAGGGAGAACTGAAGCTTTCTTT
14 . TRBJ2-1 TRBV13 TRBD1 CASSPPDRGNEQFF TGTGCCAGCAGCCCCCCGGACAGGGGCAATGAGCAGTTCTTC
16 . TRBJ2-1 TRBV15 TRBD1 CATSRGDRGTYNEQFF TGTGCCACCAGCAGAGGAGACAGGGGTACCTACAATGAGCAGTTCTTC
12 . TRBJ1-4 TRBV12-3/TRBV12-4 . CASSLFGEKLFF TGTGCCAGCAGTTTATTCGGTGAAAAACTGTTTTTT
17 . TRBJ1-5 TRBV19 TRBD1 CASSSPGQGYSNQPQHF TGTGCCAGTAGTTCTCCGGGACAGGGATATAGCAATCAGCCCCAGCATTTT
13 . TRBJ1-1 TRBV5-4 . CASSLASGTEAFF TGTGCCAGCAGCCTAGCGAGCGGGACAGAAGCTTTCTTT
13 . TRBJ2-1 TRBV5-1 . CASSFKGQSEQFF TGCGCCAGCAGCTTTAAAGGACAGTCTGAGCAGTTCTTC
14 . TRBJ2-5 TRBV11-2 . CASSLRREPETQYF TGTGCCAGCAGCTTAAGGAGGGAACCAGAGACCCAGTACTTC
15 once TRBJ1-4 TRBV7-2 . CASSQRAARGEKLFF TGTGCCAGCAGCCAAAGGGCGGCGAGAGGGGAAAAACTGTTTTTT
14 . TRBJ1-6 TRBV9 . CASSVSTEDSPLHF TGTGCCAGCAGCGTCTCGACAGAGGATTCACCCCTCCACTTT
15 . TRBJ1-5 TRBV5-1 . CASSPTGGLGQPQHF TGCGCCAGCAGCCCCACGGGGGGCCTGGGACAGCCCCAGCATTTT
13 . TRBJ1-2 TRBV28 . CASRPSTGSGYTF TGTGCCAGCAGACCCTCAACAGGGAGTGGCTACACCTTC
15 . TRBJ2-3 TRBV5-6 . CASSFTSSSTDTQYF TGTGCCAGCAGCTTTACTAGTTCTAGCACAGATACGCAGTATTTT
13 . TRBJ1-4 TRBV6-5 . CASGEGRHEKLFF TGTGCCAGTGGAGAGGGGAGGCACGAAAAACTGTTTTTT
12 once TRBJ1-4 TRBV6-5 . CASSWSNEKLFF TGTGCCAGCAGCTGGAGTAATGAAAAACTGTTTTTT
12 . TRBJ1-2 TRBV13 . CASSRTDFGYTF TGTGCCAGCAGCCGAACAGATTTTGGCTACACCTTC
13 . TRBJ1-6 TRBV6-1 . CASSEDYRQPLHF TGTGCCAGCAGTGAAGATTACAGACAGCCCCTCCACTTT
14 . TRBJ2-7 TRBV6-5 TRBD2 CASKERGGHYEQYF TGTGCCAGCAAGGAGCGCGGGGGGCATTACGAGCAGTACTTC
15 . TRBJ2-7 TRBV6-5 TRBD1 CASSQGQGGLYEQYF TGTGCCAGCAGTCAGGGACAGGGGGGCCTTTACGAGCAGTACTTC
15 . TRBJ1-2 TRBV4-2 . CASSQDRTVRYGYTF TGTGCCAGCAGCCAAGATCGAACAGTTCGTTATGGCTACACCTTC
14 few TRBJ1-6 TRBV7-2 TRBD1 CASSPTGGVSPLHF TGTGCCAGCAGCCCAACAGGGGGCGTTTCACCCCTCCACTTT
15 . TRBJ2-2 TRBV5-1 . CASSLGDREDGELFF TGCGCCAGCAGCTTGGGTGACAGGGAGGACGGGGAGCTGTTTTTT
12 . TRBJ2-3 TRBV6-5 . CASEPTADTQYF TGTGCCAGCGAGCCTACCGCAGATACGCAGTATTTT
15 . TRBJ2-1 TRBV3-1/TRBV3-2 . CASSQDRGSYNEQFF TGTGCCAGCAGCCAAGACAGGGGCTCCTACAATGAGCAGTTCTTC
12 . TRBJ2-5 TRBV19 TRBD1 CASGDRQETQYF TGTGCCAGCGGGGACAGACAAGAGACCCAGTACTTC
13 . TRBJ2-1 TRBV21-1 . CASTSGGANEQFF TGTGCCAGTACTAGCGGGGGGGCAAATGAGCAGTTCTTC
14 once TRBJ2-3 TRBV7-9 TRBD2 CASTLAGSTDTQYF TGTGCCAGCACCCTAGCGGGCAGCACAGATACGCAGTATTTT
11 few TRBJ1-1 TRBV29-1 TRBD1 CSAREGTGAFF TGCAGCGCTCGAGAAGGGACAGGAGCTTTCTTT
15 . TRBJ1-1 TRBV5-1 TRBD1 CASSFETGITTEAFF TGCGCCAGCAGCTTTGAGACAGGGATAACCACTGAAGCTTTCTTT
13 . TRBJ2-3 TRBV19 . CASKRTGTDTQYF TGTGCCAGTAAAAGAACTGGCACAGATACGCAGTATTTT